Listed here are 21 T cell receptor beta chains from one sample, sequenced in a study of T cells in tuberculosis. After thawing and overnight rest, PBMC were stained with GMM-loaded CD1B tetramer, viability dye and anti-CD3 for sorting. C32 glucose monomycolate from Rhodococcus equi was loaded onto the CD1B tetramers. The repertoire was sequenced with immunoSEQ multiplex PCR; TCRdb's copy has only in-frame clones and lacks some. The top ten clones hold approximately 2% of a sample with 80,000 to 100,000 clones, about nine tenths of them seen once. What was sequenced was CD1b-GMM tetramer-negative cells sorted from PBMCs. Receptors were obtained from an adult woman with latent tuberculosis.

The rearrangement joins TRBV14 to TRBJ1-4; 7 bases match TRBD1. Germline V lookup: CDR1 SGHDN, CDR2 FVKESK. The CDR3 sequence is 17 residues long. V shed 0 bases and J 3 bases; nucleotides not matched to a gene: 7. DNA for the CDR3: TGTGCCAGCAGCCAAGAAGAGGGGACAGTGGCTAATGAAAAACTGTTTTTT. It yields the protein CASSQEEGTVANEKLFF.

The chain is built from TRBV5-6 and TRBJ2-7; perhaps TRBD1 as D (5 bases). Trimming left V 5 bases short and J 7 bases short, with 16 bases between. CDR1 and CDR2 (germline): SGHDT, YYEEEE. This CDR3 contains 13 residues. CDR3 sequence: CASSSGYAREQYV. The DNA for the CDR3 is TGTGCCAGCAGTTCAGGGTACGCAAGAGAGCAGTACGTC.

The V call is TRBV7-2, the J call TRBJ2-2, with 9 positions matching TRBD2. CDR3 length equals 16 residues. Germline V lookup: CDR1 SGHTA, CDR2 FQGNSA. The ends lost 5 bases at V and 2 bases at J; junction bases unmatched: 6. The DNA for the CDR3 is TGTGCCAGCAGCCGACCGACTAGCGGAAACACCGGGGAGCTGTTTTTT. This encodes CASSRPTSGNTGELFF.

This clone was seen only once. This chain uses TRBV27 with TRBJ1-2; perhaps TRBD1 as D (5 bases). V was pared by 3 bases and J by 1 base, with 6 bases between. This CDR3 is built from 13 residues. Germline-derived CDR1 and CDR2 are MNHEY and SMNVEV (reference sequence). The CDR3 DNA is TGTGCCAGCAGTTTTGGACATAACTATGGCTACACCTTC. Its translation: CASSFGHNYGYTF.

The chain has TRBV7-9 and TRBJ1-1; 8 bases line up with TRBD1. CDR1 SEHNR and CDR2 FQNEAQ come from the germline V gene (reference sequence). CDR3 length: 15 amino acids. Germline trimming cut 2 bases from V and 5 bases from J; bases unmatched to any gene: 7. The CDR3 loop reads CASSLSRTGPTEAFF. CDR3 DNA sequence: TGTGCCAGCAGCTTATCCCGGACAGGGCCAACTGAAGCTTTCTTT. Looking up the rest from reference TRBV7-9 and TRBJ1-1 gives the full variable domain: DTGVSQNPRHKITKRGQNVTFRCDPISEHNRLYWYRQTLGQGPEFLTYFQNEAQLEKSRLLSDRFSAERPKGSFSTLEIQRTEQGDSAMYLCASSLSRTGPTEAFFGQGTRLTVV.

The V call is TRBV5-1, the J call TRBJ1-1; D perhaps matches TRBD1 (5 bases). Germline V gene lookup returns CDR1 SGHRS and CDR2 YFSETQ. The CDR3 is 13 residues long. V lost 4 bases and J 2 bases, leaving 9 bases between the germline ends. CDR3 residues: CASSAQGNTEAFF. The CDR3 nucleotides read TGCGCCAGCAGCGCCCAGGGAAACACTGAAGCTTTCTTT.

In regard to this clone: This sample also contains other DNA sequences that code for the same CDR3. The rearrangement uses TRBV19 and TRBJ2-2; perhaps TRBD1 as D (7 bases). The CDR3 length is 17 residues. The V end was cut by 7 bases, the J end by 4 bases, with 22 bases between. The germline CDR1 and CDR2 sequences are LNHDA and SQIVND (reference sequence). The CDR3 loop is CASIHYPGQGGTGELFF. DNA of the CDR3: TGTGCCAGTATCCATTATCCCGGGCAGGGGGGCACCGGGGAGCTGTTTTTT.

The chain recombines TRBV6-5 with TRBJ1-3; tentative D call: TRBD1 (6 bases). Germline assignment: CDR1 MNHEY and CDR2 SVGAGI. The CDR3 covers 14 residues. With 5 bases removed from V and 0 bases from J, the gap between germline ends came to 8 bases. The CDR3, as DNA: TGTGCCAGCAGTGTGACAGGCTCTGGAAACACCATATATTTT. It yields the protein CASSVTGSGNTIYF.

This rearrangement joins TRBV19 to TRBJ1-5; D ambiguous. Germline loops: CDR1 LNHDA, CDR2 SQIVND (reference sequence). V gave up 3 bases and J gave up 6 bases, with 18 bases separating them. The CDR3 totals 16 residues. As DNA, the CDR3 is TGTGCCAGTAGTATGGGTAGAGGGCGACCTTCTCAGCCCCAGCATTTT. Its translation is CASSMGRGRPSQPQHF.

This rearrangement joins TRBV4-1 to TRBJ1-3; D unresolved. Germline CDR1 reads MGHRA; CDR2 reads YSYEKL. The V end was cut by 0 bases, the J end by 5 bases, with 8 bases between. The CDR3 spans 14 residues. CDR3 sequence (DNA): TGCGCCAGCAGCCAAGATACGAGGAGAAACACCATATATTTT. Translation gives CASSQDTRRNTIYF.

The chain joins TRBV28 to TRBJ2-2; D perhaps matches TRBD1 (5 bases). V was trimmed by 2 bases and J by 7 bases, leaving 8 bases between them. The CDR3 is 13 amino acids. Germline CDR1 and CDR2: MDHEN and SYDVKM. The CDR3 nucleotides read TGTGCCAGCAGTTTAGACAGACACGGGGAGCTGTTTTTT. This translates into CASSLDRHGELFF. Full variable domain (missing parts from reference TRBV28 and TRBJ2-2): DVKVTQSSRYLVKRTGEKVFLECVQDMDHENMFWYRQDPGLGLRLIYFSYDVKMKEKGDIPEGYSVSREKKERFSLILESASTNQTSMYLCASSLDRHGELFFGEGSRLTVL.

V and J are TRBV5-1 and TRBJ1-3; D is unclear. V was pared by 4 bases and J by 7 bases, with 18 bases between. Germline loops: CDR1 SGHRS, CDR2 YFSETQ. The CDR3 totals 15 residues. The CDR3 spells CASSREAEGWNTIYF. In nucleotides, the CDR3 is TGCGCCAGCAGCCGAGAGGCAGAGGGCTGGAACACCATATATTTT.

CDR3 region: CASSVGVYQETQYF. The CDR3 bases are TGTGCCAGCAGCGTAGGTGTCTATCAAGAGACCCAGTACTTC. The chain combines TRBV9 with TRBJ2-5; D is undetermined. The germline V and J ends were trimmed by 0 bases and 2 bases, with 8 bases remaining between them. Germline V gene lookup returns CDR1 SGDLS and CDR2 YYNGEE. The CDR3 spans 14 residues.

The rearrangement joins TRBV5-1 to TRBJ2-3; tentative D call: TRBD1 (5 bases). Trimming pared 0 bases from V and 6 bases from J, leaving 20 bases between. This CDR3 region has 17 residues. Germline V gene lookup returns CDR1 SGHRS and CDR2 YFSETQ. The CDR3 loop is CASSLVRGRAQLDTQYF. Written as DNA, the CDR3 is TGCGCCAGCAGCTTGGTTAGGGGCAGGGCCCAGTTGGATACGCAGTATTTT.

This chain joins TRBV30 and TRBJ2-1; the match to TRBD1 covers 9 bases. V lost 5 bases and J lost 6; bases outside the gene matches: 2. CDR3 length equals 12 residues. Germline loops: CDR1 GTSNPN, CDR2 SVGIG (reference sequence). CDR3 nucleotides: TGTGCCTGGGGGACAGGGTTCAATGAGCAGTTCTTC. As protein: CAWGTGFNEQFF.

The chain has TRBV5-1 and TRBJ2-7, with D possibly being TRBD1 (6 bases). The CDR3 sequence is 15 residues long. With 0 bases removed from V and 2 bases from J, the gap between germline ends came to 12 bases. The germline V gene encodes CDR1 SGHRS and CDR2 YFSETQ. CDR3 in DNA: TGCGCCAGCAGCTTGGTAGGACAGTTCACCTACGAGCAGTACTTC. Translation gives CASSLVGQFTYEQYF.

The V gene is TRBV25-1, the J gene TRBJ2-2, with a tentative D call TRBD2 (7 bases). Germline V gene data show CDR1 as MGHDK and CDR2 as SYGVNS. V lost 8 bases to trimming and J lost 3 bases, with 25 bases between them. The CDR3 spans 18 residues. The CDR3, as DNA: TGTGCCAGCGTAGGAACCTCTAGGGGGGGGGCATACACCGGGGAGCTGTTTTTT. This gives the protein CASVGTSRGGAYTGELFF.

This chain links TRBV6-6 with TRBJ1-1, with D perhaps TRBD1 (5 bases). Germline V CDR1 and CDR2: MNHNY, SVGAGI (reference sequence). The V gene lost 6 bases and the J gene lost 0 bases, with 17 bases spanning the gap. The CDR3 sequence is 16 residues long. The CDR3 here is CASSALGGSLNTEAFF. CDR3 nucleotides: TGTGCCAGCAGCGCCTTGGGGGGATCTTTGAACACTGAAGCTTTCTTT.

This clone was seen once. V gene TRBV5-4 combines with J gene TRBJ2-7, with TRBD1 matching 7 bases. V lost 4 bases, J lost 6 bases, and 7 bases stayed unmatched. Per germline, CDR1 SGHNT and CDR2 YYREEE (reference sequence). The length of the CDR3 is 13 residues. The CDR3 sequence is CASSHDRESEQYF. The CDR3, as DNA: TGTGCCAGCAGCCATGACAGGGAGTCCGAGCAGTACTTC.

The gene calls are TRBV9 and TRBJ2-2, with D perhaps matching TRBD1 (5 bases). The V gene's germline CDR1 is SGDLS and CDR2 YYNGEE. This CDR3 is built from 15 residues. The V and J ends lost 4 bases and 0 bases respectively, with 10 bases between them. The CDR3 region has the DNA TGTGCCAGCAGCTCTGGACATCCGAACACCGGGGAGCTGTTTTTT. This codes for CASSSGHPNTGELFF.

Comments on this clone: A read error may account for a junction end that differs from germline. The same CDR3 arises from other DNA sequences in this sample as well. In nucleotides, the CDR3 is TGCGCTAGCAGCAGTGGAGATCAAAATCAGCCCCAGCATTTT. This sequence encodes CASSSGDQNQPQHF. The gene calls are TRBV5-1 and TRBJ1-5; D is ambiguous. Germline CDR1 is SGHRS and CDR2 is YFSETQ. CDR3 size: 14 residues.